The 25 T cell receptor beta chains below all came from one sample that was sequenced in a study of cytomegalovirus exposure and HLA in healthy donors. Vbeta (60) and Jbeta (13) primers were used in the PCR. Measured with immunoSEQ multiplex PCR; TCRdb has only the in-frame clones, and not every one. The sample includes over 100,000 clones. The material sequenced was PBMCs. Receptors originate from a man aged 25 to 40 in good health and CMV-seronegative.

This sequence joins TRBV6-1 and TRBJ1-6, with a weak D call TRBD1 (6 bases). This CDR3 has 14 amino acids. V was pared by 2 bases and J by 5 bases, with 7 bases between. CDR1 and CDR2 from the germline V gene are MNHNS and SASEGT. CDR3 sequence reads: CASSEQGNNSPLHF. The CDR3 bases are TGTGCCAGCAGTGAACAGGGGAATAATTCACCCCTCCACTTT.

The genes are TRBV11-3 and TRBJ2-1; 9 positions agree with TRBD2. Germline V gives CDR1 SGHNT, CDR2 YENEEA. With 0 bases clipped from V and 4 bases from J, the junction kept 7 bases outside the gene matches. CDR3 length equals 17 residues. The CDR3 nucleotides read TGTGCCAGCAGCTTAGACGTAGCGGGGGAGGGATACAATGAGCAGTTCTTC. Its translation: CASSLDVAGEGYNEQFF.

The chain has TRBV5-1 and TRBJ2-1; 11 bases map to TRBD2. Per the germline V gene, CDR1 is SGHRS and CDR2 is YFSETQ. Losses at the gene ends were 0 bases for V and 9 bases for J; bases not matched to a gene: 8. The CDR3 sequence is 16 residues long. The CDR3: CASSLASSGGAREQFF. The CDR3 DNA is TGCGCCAGCAGCTTGGCCAGTAGCGGGGGGGCCCGTGAGCAGTTCTTC.

This chain connects TRBV5-1 to TRBJ1-2, with 7 nucleotides matching TRBD1. With V trimmed by 5 bases and J by 4 bases, 5 bases remained unmatched. CDR1 and CDR2 (germline): SGHRS, YFSETQ. The CDR3 contains 13 residues. The CDR3 region is CASSATGTYGYTF. The CDR3 nucleotides read TGCGCCAGCAGTGCGACAGGGACCTATGGCTACACCTTC.

V is TRBV9 and J is TRBJ1-1; D not certain. Germline V gene data show CDR1 as SGDLS and CDR2 as YYNGEE. The V gene lost 3 bases and the J gene lost 0 bases, with 12 bases spanning the gap. The CDR3 is 15 amino acids. The CDR3 spells CASSGHRELNTEAFF. The CDR3 DNA reads TGTGCCAGCAGCGGCCACCGGGAGCTGAACACTGAAGCTTTCTTT.

The chain combines TRBV14 with TRBJ1-3; 9 bases match TRBD1. The CDR3 spans 15 residues. V lost 6 bases to trimming and J lost 2 bases; unmatched junction nucleotides: 5. The germline V gene has CDR1 SGHDN and CDR2 FVKESK. In DNA, the CDR3 is TGTGCCAGCAGTCTGAACAGGGGGCCTGGAAACACCATATATTTT. As protein: CASSLNRGPGNTIYF.

V usage is TRBV7-6 and J usage is TRBJ2-5; 12 bases line up with TRBD2. J gave up 4 bases and V 2 bases, and 5 bases lay outside the gene matches. Germline CDR1 SGHVS, CDR2 FNYEAQ. This CDR3 spans 16 amino acids. CDR3 nucleotides: TGTGCCAGCAGCTTAACTAGCGGGGGGTCCGGAGAGACCCAGTACTTC. Translated, it gives CASSLTSGGSGETQYF.

The rearrangement uses TRBV6-1 and TRBJ2-5, with TRBD1 as a possible D gene (5 bases). Near its end, the DNA agrees better with TRBJ2-7, so the J call may be wrong. Germline V gene lookup returns CDR1 MNHNS and CDR2 SASEGT. The CDR3 length is 15 residues. The CDR3 region has the DNA TGTGCCAGCAGTGAAGACCAGGGTGGGCGGTACGAGCAGTACTTC. It encodes CASSEDQGGRYEQYF.

The chain couples TRBV5-6 to TRBJ1-2; 7 nucleotides line up with TRBD1. Germline-derived CDR1 and CDR2 are SGHDT and YYEEEE. The CDR3 runs to 14 residues. J gave up 4 bases and V 5 bases, and 8 bases lay outside the gene matches. DNA of the CDR3: TGTGCCAGCAGTTGGTCGGGACAGTTCTATGGCTACACCTTC. This gives the protein CASSWSGQFYGYTF.

The rearrangement joins TRBV19 to TRBJ2-2; 8 positions match TRBD1. The CDR3 is 14 amino acids. The germline gives CDR1 LNHDA, CDR2 SQIVND (reference sequence). Trimming cost V 7 bases and J 4 bases; bases outside gene matches: 5. In nucleotides, the CDR3 is TGTGCCAGTACGGACAGGGAAGTCACCGGGGAGCTGTTTTTT. It is translated as CASTDREVTGELFF.

This chain links TRBV19 with TRBJ2-2; TRBD2 might be the D (6 bases). The CDR3 runs 15 residues. Trimming cost V 6 bases and J 1 base, with 12 bases left between them. Germline-derived CDR1 and CDR2 are LNHDA and SQIVND (reference sequence). The CDR3 protein is CASRLGGVNTGELFF. In DNA, the CDR3 is TGTGCCAGTAGACTCGGCGGGGTGAACACCGGGGAGCTGTTTTTT.

CDR3 nucleotides: TGTGCCAGCAGCAATATCATTAACAGGGCGAACACCGGGGAGCTGTTTTTT. This sequence encodes CASSNIINRANTGELFF. The chain employs TRBV5-4 and TRBJ2-2, with TRBD1 as a possible D gene (6 bases). CDR3 length: 17 residues. V was pared by 4 bases and J by 0 bases, with 16 bases between. Per germline, CDR1 SGHNT and CDR2 YYREEE (reference sequence).

The chain recombines TRBV19 with TRBJ2-5; 8 nucleotides agree with TRBD1. V dropped 4 bases and J dropped 5; count of bases not matched to a gene: 6. The germline gives CDR1 LNHDA, CDR2 SQIVND (reference sequence). CDR3 size: 14 residues. CDR3: CASSTGQVRETQYF. The CDR3 coding sequence is TGTGCCAGTAGTACGGGACAGGTCCGGGAGACCCAGTACTTC.

The CDR3 nucleotides are TGCGCCAGCAGCTTCTCCGGACAGGGGTCCTATGGCTACACCTTC. This encodes CASSFSGQGSYGYTF. The V and J genes are TRBV5-1 and TRBJ1-2, with 9 bases lining up with TRBD1. CDR1 SGHRS and CDR2 YFSETQ come from the germline V gene. The junction had 6 bases not matched to a gene; V was cut back by 2 bases and J by 4 bases. This CDR3 region has 15 residues.

The chain links TRBV6-6 to TRBJ2-3; D unclear. CDR3 size: 15 residues. The germline CDR1 and CDR2 sequences are MNHNY and SVGAGI (reference sequence). With 7 bases removed from V and 0 bases from J, the gap between germline ends came to 14 bases. CDR3 DNA sequence: TGTGCCAGCACCAACACGGGTAGTAGCACAGATACGCAGTATTTT. It encodes CASTNTGSSTDTQYF.

The chain has TRBV5-6 and TRBJ2-1; no definite D call. Germline V lookup: CDR1 SGHDT, CDR2 YYEEEE. Trimming shortened V by 3 bases and J by 4 bases, and 5 bases separated the two germline ends. The CDR3 is 12 residues long. As DNA, the CDR3 is TGTGCCAGCAGCTGGCTGTACAATGAGCAGTTCTTC. It encodes CASSWLYNEQFF. Together with reference TRBV5-6 and TRBJ2-1, the CDR3 gives the full variable domain: DAGVTQSPTHLIKTRGQQVTLRCSPKSGHDTVSWYQQALGQGPQFIFQYYEEEERQRGNFPDRFSGHQFPNYSSELNVNALLLGDSALYLCASSWLYNEQFFGPGTRLTVL.

The rearrangement links TRBV29-1 to TRBJ1-4; 12 bases line up with TRBD1. The CDR3 is 18 amino acids. V shed 5 bases and J 0 bases; nucleotides not matched to a gene: 10. Germline lookup yields CDR1 SQVTM and CDR2 ANQGSEA. CDR3 bases: TGCAGCGTTCCCGGGGGGGACAGGGGGCCAGCAACTAATGAAAAACTGTTTTTT. Its translation: CSVPGGDRGPATNEKLFF.

The chain is built from TRBV15 and TRBJ2-7; weak D call: TRBD1 (5 bases). Germline-derived CDR1 and CDR2 are LNHNV and YYDKDF (reference sequence). Trimming pared 2 bases from V and 0 bases from J, leaving 11 bases between. The CDR3 consists of 15 residues. Here the CDR3 DNA reads TGTGCCACCAGCAGAAGGGGCACGAGCTCCTACGAGCAGTACTTC. Its protein product is CATSRRGTSSYEQYF.

The chain is built from TRBV30 and TRBJ1-2; D possibly corresponds to TRBD1 (5 bases). The CDR3 runs 16 residues. Germline V CDR1 and CDR2: GTSNPN, SVGIG (reference sequence). V was trimmed by 4 bases and J by 4 bases, leaving 22 bases between them. CDR3 protein: CAWTEKGTGVGYGYTF. CDR3 sequence (DNA): TGTGCCTGGACCGAAAAAGGGACGGGAGTGGGCTATGGCTACACCTTC.

The chain links TRBV29-1 to TRBJ2-5; D might be TRBD1 (6 bases). The V end was cut by 6 bases, the J end by 5 bases, with 13 bases between. Germline V gene data show CDR1 as SQVTM and CDR2 as ANQGSEA. CDR3 size: 12 residues. The CDR3 nucleotides read TGCAGCGTCTACAGGGTAGAGGAGACCCAGTACTTC. Amino acid sequence: CSVYRVEETQYF. Full variable domain (missing parts from reference TRBV29-1 and TRBJ2-5): SAVISQKPSRDICQRGTSLTIQCQVDSQVTMMFWYRQQPGQSLTLIATANQGSEATYESGFVIDKFPISRPNLTFSTLTVSNMSPEDSSIYLCSVYRVEETQYFGPGTRLLVL.

This CDR3 reads CAISGSGGRYEKLFF. The CDR3 bases are TGTGCCATCAGCGGATCAGGGGGGAGATATGAAAAACTGTTTTTT. The genes are TRBV10-3 and TRBJ1-4; 7 nucleotides line up with TRBD1. This CDR3 comprises 15 residues. The germline V gene encodes CDR1 ENHRY and CDR2 SYGVKD. The J segment lost 6 bases and the V segment lost 6 bases, leaving 10 bases of the junction unmatched.

As DNA, the CDR3 is TGTGCCAGCAGTGACACCGATAGGGGAGGCTATGGCTACACCTTC. Its translation: CASSDTDRGGYGYTF. The V gene is TRBV6-4, the J gene TRBJ1-2; D possibly corresponds to TRBD1 (5 bases). This CDR3 is 15 amino acids long. The germline V gene encodes CDR1 MRHNA and CDR2 SNTAGT. The V end lost 2 bases, the J end lost 4 bases, and 14 bases lay between the germline ends.

The chain carries TRBV2 and TRBJ1-2; D remains ambiguous. V lost 2 bases and J 2 bases, leaving 12 bases between the germline ends. Looked up from germline, CDR1 is SNHLY and CDR2 is FYNNEI. The CDR3 totals 15 residues. The CDR3 loop reads CASSELRQTNYGYTF. The CDR3 region has the DNA TGTGCCAGCAGTGAATTGCGGCAAACAAACTATGGCTACACCTTC.

This chain uses TRBV11-1 with TRBJ2-1; D is ambiguous. CDR1 is SGHAT and CDR2 is FQDESV in the germline V gene (reference sequence). The V and J ends lost 2 bases and 11 bases respectively, with 10 bases between them. This CDR3 region has 12 residues. CDR3 sequence (DNA): TGTGCCAGCAGCTTAACAGCTGAAAAGCAGTTCTTC. Translation: CASSLTAEKQFF.

The V gene is TRBV7-2, the J gene TRBJ1-5, with unresolved D. The CDR3 extends over 13 amino acids. Trimming pared 3 bases from V and 3 bases from J, leaving 6 bases between. Germline CDR1 is SGHTA and CDR2 is FQGNSA. CDR3 DNA sequence: TGTGCCAGCAGCTTCGACAACAATCAGCCCCAGCATTTT. Its translation is CASSFDNNQPQHF.